This T cell receptor (beta chain) emerged from a study of cytomegalovirus exposure and HLA in healthy donors. The wider study: The 120 validation repertoires matched the roughly 700 first-cohort repertoires in platform, a later analysis reported.

Assay used: immunoSEQ multiplex PCR; TCRdb lists only in-frame clones, some missing. The table lists 150,000 to 200,000 clones, roughly 89% of them singletons, with 10% to 13% in the top ten. Points on this clone: Antigen unknown.

Study observations and caveats: Overall, under 200 TCR beta chains were annotated as cytomegalovirus-associated. In a later analysis, first-cohort TCR clusters were found to tend to co-occur in the 130 or so validation repertoires.

Germline assignment: CDR1 SGHDT and CDR2 YYEEEE. The CDR3 is 15 amino acids. V was shortened by 1 base and J by 3 bases, with 12 bases between the two germline ends. The sample consisted of PBMCs. This chain joins TRBV5-6 and TRBJ2-3; a weak D match, TRBD1 (6 bases). This receptor was obtained from a woman under 30 in good health and CMV-seropositive. The DNA of the CDR3 is TGTGCCAGCAGCTTGTGGGCAGGGGCAACAGATACGCAGTATTTT. This gives the protein CASSLWAGATDTQYF.